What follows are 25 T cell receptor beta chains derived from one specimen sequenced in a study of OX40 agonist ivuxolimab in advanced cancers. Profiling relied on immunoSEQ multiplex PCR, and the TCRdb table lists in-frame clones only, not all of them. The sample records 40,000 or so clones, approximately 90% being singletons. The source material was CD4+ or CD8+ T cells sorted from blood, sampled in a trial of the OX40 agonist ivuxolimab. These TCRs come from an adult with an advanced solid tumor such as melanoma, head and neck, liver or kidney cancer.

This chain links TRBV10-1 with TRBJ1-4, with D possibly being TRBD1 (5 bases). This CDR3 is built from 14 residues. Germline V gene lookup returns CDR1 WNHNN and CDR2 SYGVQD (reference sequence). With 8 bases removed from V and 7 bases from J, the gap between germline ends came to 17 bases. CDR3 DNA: TGCGCCAGCCGGGACTCCGAATCGGGTGAAAAACTGTTTTTT. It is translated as CASRDSESGEKLFF.

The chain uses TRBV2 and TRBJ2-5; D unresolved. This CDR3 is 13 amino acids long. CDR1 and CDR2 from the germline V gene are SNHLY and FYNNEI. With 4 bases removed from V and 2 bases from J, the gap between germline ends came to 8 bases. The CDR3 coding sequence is TGTGCCAGCAGTGCCGAACAGCAAGAGACCCAGTACTTC. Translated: CASSAEQQETQYF.

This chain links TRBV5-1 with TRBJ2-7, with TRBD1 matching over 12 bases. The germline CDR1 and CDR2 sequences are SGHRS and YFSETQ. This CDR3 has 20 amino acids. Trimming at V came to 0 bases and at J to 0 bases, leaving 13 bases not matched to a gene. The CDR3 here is CASSLAPGQGARRGSYEQYF. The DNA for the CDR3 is TGCGCCAGCAGCTTGGCCCCGGGACAGGGGGCGCGCAGGGGCTCCTACGAGCAGTACTTC.

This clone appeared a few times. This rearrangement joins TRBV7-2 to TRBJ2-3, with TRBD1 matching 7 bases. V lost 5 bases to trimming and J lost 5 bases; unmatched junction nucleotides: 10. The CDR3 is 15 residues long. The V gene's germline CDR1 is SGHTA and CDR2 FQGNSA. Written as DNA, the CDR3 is TGTGCCAGCAGCCTCGACAGGGATTTTGTAGATACGCAGTATTTT. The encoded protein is CASSLDRDFVDTQYF.

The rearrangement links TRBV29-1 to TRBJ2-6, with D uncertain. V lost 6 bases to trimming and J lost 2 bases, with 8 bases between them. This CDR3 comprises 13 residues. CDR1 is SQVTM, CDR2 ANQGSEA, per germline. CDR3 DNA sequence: TGCAGCGTCGACATAGCTGGGGCCAACGTCCTGACTTTC. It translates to CSVDIAGANVLTF.

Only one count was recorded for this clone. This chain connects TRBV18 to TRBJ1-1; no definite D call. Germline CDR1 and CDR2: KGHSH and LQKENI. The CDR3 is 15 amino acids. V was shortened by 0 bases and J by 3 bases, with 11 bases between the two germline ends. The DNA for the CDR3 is TGTGCCAGCTCACCACCGAAGGGTCGGGACACTGAAGCTTTCTTT. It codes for CASSPPKGRDTEAFF.

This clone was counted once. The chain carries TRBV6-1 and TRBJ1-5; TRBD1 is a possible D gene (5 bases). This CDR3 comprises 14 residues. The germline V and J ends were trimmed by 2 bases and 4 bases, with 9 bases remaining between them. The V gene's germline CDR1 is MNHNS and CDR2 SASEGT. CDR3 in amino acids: CASSERGNNQPQHF. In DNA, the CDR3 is TGTGCCAGCAGTGAAAGGGGAAATAATCAGCCCCAGCATTTT.

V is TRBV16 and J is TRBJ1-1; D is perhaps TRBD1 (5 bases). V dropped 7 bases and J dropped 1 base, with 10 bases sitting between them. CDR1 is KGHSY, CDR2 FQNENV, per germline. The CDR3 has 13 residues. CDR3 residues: CASTGIGNTEAFF. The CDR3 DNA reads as TGTGCCAGCACAGGGATAGGGAACACTGAAGCTTTCTTT.

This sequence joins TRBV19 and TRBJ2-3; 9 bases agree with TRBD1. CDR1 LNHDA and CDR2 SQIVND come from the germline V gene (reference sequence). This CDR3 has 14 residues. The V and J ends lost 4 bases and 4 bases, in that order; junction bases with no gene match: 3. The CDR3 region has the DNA TGTGCCAGTAGTAAACAGGGGGCGGCAGATACGCAGTATTTT. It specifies CASSKQGAADTQYF.

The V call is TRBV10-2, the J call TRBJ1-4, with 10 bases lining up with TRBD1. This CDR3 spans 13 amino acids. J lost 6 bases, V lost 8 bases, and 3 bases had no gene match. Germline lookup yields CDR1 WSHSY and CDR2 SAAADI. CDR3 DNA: TGCGCCAGCGCCGGGACAGGGGATGAAAAACTGTTTTTT. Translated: CASAGTGDEKLFF.

CDR3 nucleotides: TGTGCCAGCAGCTACAGGGCTAACTATGGCTACACCTTC. It specifies CASSYRANYGYTF. The chain is built from TRBV7-2 and TRBJ1-2; a weak D match, TRBD1 (6 bases). Germline CDR1 is SGHTA and CDR2 is FQGNSA. There are 13 residues in the CDR3. V lost 4 bases and J lost 0, with 6 bases in between.

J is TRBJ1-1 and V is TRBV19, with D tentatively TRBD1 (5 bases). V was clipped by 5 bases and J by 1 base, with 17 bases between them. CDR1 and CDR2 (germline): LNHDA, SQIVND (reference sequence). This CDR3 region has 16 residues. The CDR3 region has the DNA TGTGCCAGTAGTCTCGGGCGAGGGGCAGGGAACACTGAAGCTTTCTTT. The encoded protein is CASSLGRGAGNTEAFF.

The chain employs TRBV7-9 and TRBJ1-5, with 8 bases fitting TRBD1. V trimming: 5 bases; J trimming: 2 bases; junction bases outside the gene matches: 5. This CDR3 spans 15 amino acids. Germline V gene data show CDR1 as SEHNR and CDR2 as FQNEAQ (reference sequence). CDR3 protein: CASSGQGGGNQPQHF. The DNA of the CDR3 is TGTGCCAGCAGCGGACAGGGAGGTGGCAATCAGCCCCAGCATTTT.

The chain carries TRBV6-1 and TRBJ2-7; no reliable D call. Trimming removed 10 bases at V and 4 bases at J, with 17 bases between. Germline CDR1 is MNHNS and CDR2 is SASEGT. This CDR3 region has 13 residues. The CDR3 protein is CATNPRVGYEQYF. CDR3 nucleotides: TGTGCCACCAACCCTCGGGTGGGGTACGAGCAGTACTTC.

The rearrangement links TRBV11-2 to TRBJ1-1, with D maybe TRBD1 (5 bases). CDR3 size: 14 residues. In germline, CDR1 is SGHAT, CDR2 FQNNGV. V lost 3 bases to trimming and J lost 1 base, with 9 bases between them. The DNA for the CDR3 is TGTGCCAGCAGCTTTGGGGGAACGAACACTGAAGCTTTCTTT. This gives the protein CASSFGGTNTEAFF.

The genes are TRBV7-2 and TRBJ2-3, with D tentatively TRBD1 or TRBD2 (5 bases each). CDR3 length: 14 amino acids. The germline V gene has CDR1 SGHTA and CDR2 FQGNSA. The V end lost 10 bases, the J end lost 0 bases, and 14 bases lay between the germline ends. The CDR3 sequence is CATRRGTSTDTQYF. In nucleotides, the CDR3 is TGTGCCACCCGTCGGGGCACTAGCACAGATACGCAGTATTTT.

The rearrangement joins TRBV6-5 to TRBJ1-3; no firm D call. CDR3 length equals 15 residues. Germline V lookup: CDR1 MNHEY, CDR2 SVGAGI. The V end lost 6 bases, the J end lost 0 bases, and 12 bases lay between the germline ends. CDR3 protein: CASRDLSPSGNTIYF. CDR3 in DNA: TGTGCCAGCAGAGACCTATCCCCCTCTGGAAACACCATATATTTT.

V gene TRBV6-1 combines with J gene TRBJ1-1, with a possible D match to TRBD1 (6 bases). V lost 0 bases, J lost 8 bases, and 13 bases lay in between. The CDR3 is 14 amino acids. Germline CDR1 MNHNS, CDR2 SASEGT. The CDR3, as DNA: TGTGCCAGCAGTGAAGCGCGGGTGGGGGCAGAAGCTTTCTTT. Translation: CASSEARVGAEAFF.

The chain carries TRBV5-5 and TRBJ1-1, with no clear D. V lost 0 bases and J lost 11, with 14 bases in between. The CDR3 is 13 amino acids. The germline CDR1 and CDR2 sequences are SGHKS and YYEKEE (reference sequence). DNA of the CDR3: TGTGCCAGCAGCTTGGACACGCAATTCGCGGCTTTCTTT. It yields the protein CASSLDTQFAAFF.

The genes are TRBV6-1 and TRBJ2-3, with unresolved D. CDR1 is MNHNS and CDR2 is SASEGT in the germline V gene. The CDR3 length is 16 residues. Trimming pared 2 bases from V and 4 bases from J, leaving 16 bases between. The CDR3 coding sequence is TGTGCCAGCAGTGAACATAGTGTTAATCGTGCAGATACGCAGTATTTT. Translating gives CASSEHSVNRADTQYF.

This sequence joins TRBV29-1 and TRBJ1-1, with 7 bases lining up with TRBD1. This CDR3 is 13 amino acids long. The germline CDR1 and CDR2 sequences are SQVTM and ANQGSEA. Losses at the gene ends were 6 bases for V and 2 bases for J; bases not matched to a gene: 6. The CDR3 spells CSVMGQRNTEAFF. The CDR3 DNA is TGCAGCGTGATGGGACAGAGAAACACTGAAGCTTTCTTT.

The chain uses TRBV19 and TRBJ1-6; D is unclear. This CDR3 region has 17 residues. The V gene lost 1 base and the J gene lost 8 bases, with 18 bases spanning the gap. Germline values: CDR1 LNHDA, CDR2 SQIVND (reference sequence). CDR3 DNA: TGTGCCAGTAGTATAGGACGAGTTAGGCGCGTCCATTCACCCCTCCACTTT. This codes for CASSIGRVRRVHSPLHF.

CDR3 coding DNA: TGTGCCAGCAGCACGCCGACAACCTACGAGCAGTACTTC. Residues: CASSTPTTYEQYF. The V and J genes are TRBV7-8 and TRBJ2-7; D remains ambiguous. The germline V gene encodes CDR1 SGHVS and CDR2 FQNEAQ. The CDR3 loop spans 13 amino acids. With 5 bases removed from V and 2 bases from J, the gap between germline ends came to 10 bases. Supplemented by reference TRBV7-8 and TRBJ2-7, the full variable domain reads GAGVSQSPRYKVAKRGQDVALRCDPISGHVSLFWYQQALGQGPEFLTYFQNEAQLDKSGLPSDRFFAERPEGSVSTLKIQRTQQEDSAVYLCASSTPTTYEQYFGPGTRLTVT.

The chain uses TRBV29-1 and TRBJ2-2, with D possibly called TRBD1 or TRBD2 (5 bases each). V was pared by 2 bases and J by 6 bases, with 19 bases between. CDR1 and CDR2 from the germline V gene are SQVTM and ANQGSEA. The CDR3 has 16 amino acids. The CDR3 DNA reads TGCAGCGTTGAACATGGTGGGACGGTCGGATCCGGGGAGCTGTTTTTT. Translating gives CSVEHGGTVGSGELFF.

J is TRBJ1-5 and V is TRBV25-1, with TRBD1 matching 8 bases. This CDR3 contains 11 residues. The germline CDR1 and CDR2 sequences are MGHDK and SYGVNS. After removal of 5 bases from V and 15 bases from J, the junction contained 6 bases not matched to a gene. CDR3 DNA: TGTGCCAGCAGTTTTCGGGACAGGCTGCATTTT. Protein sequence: CASSFRDRLHF.